This T cell receptor beta chain was recorded in a study of Ad26.COV2.S vaccination and SARS-CoV-2 variants. This clone was recorded only once. Its target is not known. TCRdb's copy holds only in-frame clones and misses some; the assay was immunoSEQ multiplex PCR. The sample consists of 300,000 to 400,000 clones, 92% of them appearing once. Study-level points and caveats: Possible underestimation of total T cell responses by the TCR breadth and depth analyses was noted. Those who received the vaccine showed greater spike-specific TCR breadth than those given placebo.

The TCR was taken from a human donor who had recovered from COVID-19. This material consisted of peripheral blood, taken after recovery from COVID-19.

The CDR3 region is CASSAGGVYEQYF. The CDR3 DNA follows: TGTGCCAGCAGTGCGGGGGGAGTCTACGAGCAGTACTTC. V is TRBV12-3 or TRBV12-4 and J is TRBJ2-7; TRBD2 agrees at 8 bases. The length of the CDR3 is 13 residues. The trim removed 5 bases at V and 3 bases at J, leaving 3 bases unmatched.